These 13 T cell receptor beta chains came from one sample sequenced in a study of T-cell memory formation after mild COVID-19 (dated by TCRdb to the early 2020s). Libraries were prepared through 5' RACE. The sequencing machine was an Illumina NovaSeq 6000. TCRdb reprocessing: public reads trimmed at Q25 with fastp, clones called with MiXCR, in-frame beta chains kept. Every distinct CDR3 protein forms one entry, paired with its most common genes and DNA. Here the sample has fewer than 500,000 distinct CDR3 sequences; roughly 25% occur a single time. 12% of the sample goes to the ten largest clones. Specimen: PBMCs or a T cell subset sorted from them (not recorded which). These receptors all stem from an adult woman who had mild COVID-19 (a few samples of this study predate the infection). The sample titles of this study are shuffled in the database, so cell type and time point are left out; the donor was told from shared clones.

The rearrangement joins TRBV20-1 to TRBJ2-5; TRBD2 agrees at 9 bases. V lost 1 base, J lost 1 base, and 4 bases stayed unmatched. Germline V CDR1 and CDR2: DFQATT, SNEGSKA (reference sequence). The CDR3 runs 15 residues. CDR3 amino acids: CSARGRGGFQETQYF. In DNA form, the CDR3 reads TGCAGTGCTAGAGGGCGGGGGGGCTTCCAAGAGACCCAGTACTTC.

The genes are TRBV29-1 and TRBJ2-7; D unresolved. CDR3 length: 15 residues. CDR1 is SQVTM, CDR2 ANQGSEA, per germline. V was shortened by 2 bases and J by 0 bases, with 14 bases between the two germline ends. The CDR3 DNA follows: TGCAGCGTTGAACTTGGCAGGACGAGCTCCTACGAGCAGTACTTC. It codes for CSVELGRTSSYEQYF.

The J gene is TRBJ2-1, the V gene TRBV5-1; 7 positions match TRBD2. J lost 6 bases, V lost 4 bases, and 16 bases had no gene match. This CDR3 is 17 amino acids long. Germline loops: CDR1 SGHRS, CDR2 YFSETQ. For the CDR3, the DNA is TGCGCCAGCAGCCCCTTCGTTTGGGAGGGTACGTTCAATGAGCAGTTCTTC. Protein product: CASSPFVWEGTFNEQFF.

This chain links TRBV5-1 with TRBJ1-1, with a possible D match to TRBD1 (5 bases). V gave up 5 bases and J gave up 4 bases, with 18 bases separating them. This CDR3 contains 15 residues. CDR1 SGHRS and CDR2 YFSETQ come from the germline V gene. CDR3 coding DNA: TGCGCCAGCAGGAACTCGAGGGGCGGTGGCACTGAAGCTTTCTTT. Translating it yields CASRNSRGGGTEAFF.

The chain carries TRBV9 and TRBJ1-2; no firm D call. Trimming took off 0 bases at V and 3 bases at J, with 9 bases between the two ends. Germline-derived CDR1 and CDR2 are SGDLS and YYNGEE. This CDR3 is 14 amino acids long. The DNA of the CDR3 is TGTGCCAGCAGCGTAGAAGGGCAGTACTATGGCTACACCTTC. Its translation: CASSVEGQYYGYTF.

This clonotype was seen at least ten times. An end of the junction does not agree with germline; a read error may underlie this. V gene TRBV5-1 combines with J gene TRBJ2-5; 9 bases map to TRBD1. In germline, CDR1 is SGHRS, CDR2 YFSETQ. This CDR3 has 13 residues. CDR3 protein: CASSRGQGETQYF. The CDR3 DNA follows: TGTGCCAGCAGCCGCGGACAGGGGGAGACCCAGTACTTC.

V gene TRBV6-5 combines with J gene TRBJ2-4, with D perhaps TRBD2 (6 bases). Per germline, CDR1 MNHEY and CDR2 SVGAGI. The CDR3 covers 18 residues. V lost 0 bases and J lost 0, with 15 bases in between. CDR3 bases: TGTGCCAGCAGTTACTCGAAACGGGGGATGATAGCCAAAAACATTCAGTACTTC. As protein: CASSYSKRGMIAKNIQYF.

This clonotype was seen a few times. The chain employs TRBV15 and TRBJ1-6; TRBD1 might be the D (5 bases). Trimming took off 3 bases at V and 8 bases at J, with 11 bases between the two ends. Germline V gene sequence: CDR1 LNHNV, CDR2 YYDKDF (reference sequence). CDR3 length: 14 amino acids. The CDR3 reads CATSSLGVDSPLHF. The CDR3 bases are TGTGCCACCAGCAGTCTGGGGGTGGATTCACCCCTCCACTTT.

This chain links TRBV12-3 or TRBV12-4 with TRBJ1-1, with D unresolved. This CDR3 has 13 amino acids. V dropped 3 bases and J dropped 1 base, with 6 bases sitting between them. The CDR3: CASSFTKNTEAFF. The CDR3 DNA follows: TGTGCCAGCAGTTTTACGAAGAACACTGAAGCTTTCTTT.

The table lists this clonotype with a few counts. The chain is built from TRBV2 and TRBJ2-1; 8 bases line up with TRBD2. This CDR3 has 15 amino acids. Germline CDR1 and CDR2: SNHLY and FYNNEI. The V gene end was trimmed by 8 bases and the J gene end by 6 bases; junction bases not matched to a gene: 12. The CDR3 region has the DNA TGTGCCAGCCGGCAGACTAGCGATCGTGCCAATGAGCAGTTCTTC. Translation gives CASRQTSDRANEQFF.

This clonotype was counted between two and nine times. This chain links TRBV12-3 or TRBV12-4 with TRBJ1-1; D uncertain. This CDR3 comprises 13 residues. With 3 bases removed from V and 3 bases from J, the gap between germline ends came to 8 bases. This chain's CDR3 is CASSLWQDTEAFF. CDR3 nucleotides: TGTGCCAGCAGTTTGTGGCAGGACACTGAAGCTTTCTTT.

This clonotype has a handful of counts. The rearrangement links TRBV12-3 or TRBV12-4 to TRBJ2-7, with a weak D call TRBD1 (5 bases). The CDR3 length is 14 residues. V gave up 5 bases and J gave up 3 bases, with 14 bases separating them. The DNA of the CDR3 is TGTGCCAGCAGTATCGACAGTGCCATCTACGAGCAGTACTTC. Translating gives CASSIDSAIYEQYF.

This clonotype was counted only a few times. The V gene is TRBV11-2, the J gene TRBJ1-2; D uncertain. V gave up 6 bases and J gave up 1 base, with 6 bases separating them. CDR1 and CDR2 from the germline V gene are SGHAT and FQNNGV. The CDR3 spans 12 residues. For the CDR3, the DNA is TGTGCCAGCAGACAGATTAACTATGGCTACACCTTC. Its protein is CASRQINYGYTF.